The T cell receptor beta chain under discussion was sequenced for a study of blood T cell repertoires in COVID-19 (dated by TCRdb to 2018 to 2021). About the investigation overall: Samples covering the acute and convalescent phases of COVID-19 were provided by collaborators in the United States, Italy and Spain. The prospective study material was composed of cDNA or gDNA derived from T cells, B-cell-depleted T cells, or PBMCs. Subjects who had been exposed to COVID-19, were actively infected with it, or had recovered from it provided the deeply sampled blood TCRbeta repertoires that made up the dataset. The repertoires were released in a freely available public database intended as a resource for research on the immune response to SARS-CoV-2. Samples were obtained from the ongoing ImmuneRACE study (first 160 participants) and from roughly 1,300 subjects provided by 6 global collaborators. Nearly every sample came with metadata listing a de-identified subject ID, COVID-19 status, age in years and sex. Where HLA class I and class II types were available, the types were taken from metadata supplied by the sample provider, not from assay-based typing.

Paper-wide results and their limitations: The amount of clinical and demographic metadata varied by source and participant and was provided uncurated.

Of note for this clone: It lacks a known antigen. No base quality information exists; no much larger clone differs at one position.

The immunoSEQ Assay, a bias-controlled multiplex PCR, was used to amplify TCRbeta CDR3 regions from genomic DNA. The original methods were these. Nucleated cell counts per sample were estimated from amplification of reference gene primers within the assay. To quantify the absolute abundance of each unique TCRbeta CDR3 rearrangement, sequence reads were collapsed and filtered. For each sample, productive Simpson clonality was calculated as the square root of Simpson's diversity index over productive rearrangements. TCRdb took this table from immuneACCESS and kept in-frame rearrangements with V and J called. Such tables lack part of the clones; where checked against another copy, unresolved V genes explain under half of the gap, and the rest is unexplained. V, J and clone size are taken as reported in that table, and D and trimming were inferred from the DNA itself. The sample data list 200,000 or so clones, and about nine tenths of these were observed just once. Together, the top ten hold roughly 4.2% of the sample.

The collaborating institutions used their own protocols to collect whole blood in K2EDTA tubes. Collaborator samples were shipped for TCRbeta analysis as frozen whole blood, isolated PBMCs, or DNA extracted from either sample type. The CDR3 measures 17 amino acids from cysteine to phenylalanine. CDR3 DNA is the only sequence kept; it has 51 bases, read in frame from the first base. The junction shows trimming of 4 bases on V and 3 bases on J, plus 21 bases between the germline ends. Per the germline V gene (reference sequence), LGHDT is the CDR1 and YNNKEL is the CDR2. This chain joins TRBV3-1 (or the pseudogene TRBV3-2) to TRBJ1-1, with a weak D call of TRBD1 (5 bases match). The sequenced sample consisted of peripheral blood. This sequence originates from a man aged 45-65 years with acute or convalescent COVID-19. The sequence in DNA is TGTGCCAGCAGCCCTCTAAACCCGGGACGGGGGGACACTGAAGCTTTCTTT. Translation gives CASSPLNPGRGDTEAFF.